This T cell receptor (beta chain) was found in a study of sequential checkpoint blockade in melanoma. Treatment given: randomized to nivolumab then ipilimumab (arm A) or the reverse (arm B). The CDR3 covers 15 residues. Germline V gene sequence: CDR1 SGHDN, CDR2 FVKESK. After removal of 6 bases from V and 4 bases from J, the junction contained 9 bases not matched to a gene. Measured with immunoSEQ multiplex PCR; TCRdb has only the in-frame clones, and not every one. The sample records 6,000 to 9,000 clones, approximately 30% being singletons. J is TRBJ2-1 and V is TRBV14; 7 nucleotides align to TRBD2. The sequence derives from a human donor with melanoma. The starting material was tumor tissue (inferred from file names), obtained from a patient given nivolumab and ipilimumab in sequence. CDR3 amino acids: CASSPTGGRYNEQFF. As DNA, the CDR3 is TGTGCCAGCAGTCCAACGGGAGGACGGTACAATGAGCAGTTCTTC.